The present entry profiles one TCR beta chain with its context. Its cognate antigen is unknown. This sample was included in a study of cytomegalovirus exposure and HLA in healthy donors. Trimming shortened V by 3 bases and J by 6 bases, and 18 bases separated the two germline ends. Germline V lookup: CDR1 SGHNT, CDR2 YENEEA. The CDR3 is 15 amino acids. Study-level findings and limits: A later analysis found most CMV-associated TCR beta chains apparently HLA-restricted. Later on, an analysis showed TCR association rates differing by HLA locus, with DRB1 the most and HLA-C the fewest. Most TCR beta V segments were productive about 90% or about 30% of the time in an earlier analysis. Accurate HLA-A and HLA-B prediction from TCR beta sequences was reported for most subjects.

The PCR employed 60 Vbeta primers together with 13 Jbeta primers. The assay was immunoSEQ multiplex PCR, and TCRdb's table has in-frame clones only and misses some. The table shows around 130,000 clones, with 61% occurring only once. This clonotype originated in a male donor in good health and CMV-seronegative. Sample: PBMCs. The chain carries TRBV11-3 and TRBJ2-7, with D perhaps TRBD1 (6 bases). CDR3 nucleotides: TGTGCCAGCAGCTTGGGGGACACCCCTAATGGCGAGCAGTACTTC. The encoded protein is CASSLGDTPNGEQYF.